What follows are 7 T cell receptor beta chains derived from one specimen sequenced in a study of T-cell reconstitution after alpha-beta-depleted transplantation in children. The authors prepared the TCRbeta library with unique molecular identifiers. Via MiXCR, TCRdb re-called the PCR reads, giving one row per CDR3 protein. The sample records around 800,000 distinct CDR3 sequences, about 16% being singletons. Sequenced here: PBMCs, mostly from graft donor cells, sampled 360 days after TCRalphabeta/CD19-depleted stem cell transplant. The receptors come from a male patient aged 10-17 years who had a stem cell transplant for acute lymphoblastic leukemia, so the T cells may come from the graft donor.

The rearrangement links TRBV7-2 to TRBJ2-7; 9 bases align to TRBD1. V lost 2 bases to trimming and J lost 5 bases; unmatched junction nucleotides: 4. CDR1 is SGHTA and CDR2 is FQGNSA in the germline V gene. The CDR3 has 14 residues. CDR3 DNA: TGTGCCAGCAGCTTAAGGGACAGGGCGGACGAGCAGTACTTC. Its protein product is CASSLRDRADEQYF. Looking up the rest from reference TRBV7-2 and TRBJ2-7 gives the full variable domain: GAGVSQSPSNKVTEKGKDVELRCDPISGHTALYWYRQSLGQGLEFLIYFQGNSAPDKSGLPSDRFSAERTGGSVSTLTIQRTQQEDSAVYLCASSLRDRADEQYFGPGTRLTVT.

This clonotype appeared many times. The V and J genes are TRBV3-1 and TRBJ2-4, with 10 bases that match TRBD2. The V and J ends lost 3 bases and 6 bases, in that order; junction bases with no gene match: 8. This CDR3 contains 16 residues. CDR1 is LGHDT, CDR2 YNNKEL, per germline (reference sequence). The CDR3 DNA is TGTGCCAGCAGCCACCTAGCGGGAGTTCGTCCAAACATTCAGTACTTC. The encoded protein is CASSHLAGVRPNIQYF. The whole variable domain, filled in from reference TRBV3-1 and TRBJ2-4, reads DTAVSQTPKYLVTQMGNDKSIKCEQNLGHDTMYWYKQDSKKFLKIMFSYNNKELIINETVPNRFSPKSPDKAHLNLHINSLELGDSAVYFCASSHLAGVRPNIQYFGAGTRLSVL.

This clonotype was observed a few times. The genes are TRBV2 and TRBJ1-4; no definite D call. The CDR3 sequence is 14 residues long. Germline V gene sequence: CDR1 SNHLY, CDR2 FYNNEI. V lost 6 bases to trimming and J lost 4 bases, with 12 bases between them. CDR3: CASSQRLINEKLFF. Written as DNA, the CDR3 is TGTGCCAGCAGCCAACGGCTTATTAATGAAAAACTGTTTTTT.

This clonotype was detected ten times or more. This chain joins TRBV10-3 and TRBJ2-5; D is uncertain. V was pared by 0 bases and J by 3 bases, with 8 bases between. The CDR3 length is 14 residues. Germline CDR1 is ENHRY and CDR2 is SYGVKD. The CDR3 bases are TGTGCCATCAGTGAGTCTGGCAGAGAAGAGACCCAGTACTTC. It encodes CAISESGREETQYF.

This chain uses TRBV6-6 with TRBJ1-6, with D unclear. CDR1 is MNHNY and CDR2 is SVGAGI in the germline V gene (reference sequence). This CDR3 is built from 11 residues. With 4 bases removed from V and 6 bases from J, the gap between germline ends came to 1 base. For the CDR3, the DNA is TGTGCCAGCAGTTTTAATTCACCCCTCCACTTT. Protein sequence: CASSFNSPLHF.

The J gene is TRBJ2-2, the V gene TRBV12-3 or TRBV12-4, with a tentative D call TRBD1 (6 bases). V was clipped by 3 bases and J by 4 bases, with 9 bases between them. This CDR3 spans 14 amino acids. Written as DNA, the CDR3 is TGTGCCAGCAGTTTGGGGACAACCACCGGGGAGCTGTTTTTT. As protein: CASSLGTTTGELFF.

This clonotype has more than one count but fewer than ten. The V and J genes are TRBV6-5 and TRBJ2-7; 7 bases match TRBD1. CDR1 and CDR2 (germline): MNHEY, SVGAGI. The CDR3 consists of 15 residues. Trimming at V came to 0 bases and at J to 0 bases, leaving 2 bases not matched to a gene. For the CDR3, the DNA is TGTGCCAGCAGTTACTCGGGACAGAGCTCCTACGAGCAGTACTTC. Its translation: CASSYSGQSSYEQYF.